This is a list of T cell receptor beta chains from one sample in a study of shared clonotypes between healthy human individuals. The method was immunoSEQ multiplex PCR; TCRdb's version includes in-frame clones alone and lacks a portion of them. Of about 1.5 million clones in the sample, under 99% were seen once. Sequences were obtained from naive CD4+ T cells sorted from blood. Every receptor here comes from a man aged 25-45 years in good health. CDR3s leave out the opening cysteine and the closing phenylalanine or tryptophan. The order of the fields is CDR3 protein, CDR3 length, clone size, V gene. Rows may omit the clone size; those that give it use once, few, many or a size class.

CDR3: ASSLSLRTGQGTDTQY; length: 16; size: .; V: TRBV7-9
CDR3: ASSLGQTGKETQY; length: 13; size: once; V: TRBV11-2
CDR3: ASSIRDRVTSGELF; length: 14; size: .; V: TRBV5-1
CDR3: ASTVFGGGYNEQF; length: 13; size: once; V: TRBV6-1
CDR3: ASSANRGRTLSGANVLT; length: 17; size: .; V: TRBV7-8
CDR3: ASSMSGGSSYEQY; length: 13; size: .; V: TRBV19
CDR3: ASSPRAGGTEAF; length: 12; size: .; V: TRBV27
CDR3: ASSAGPGSSQGRYEQY; length: 16; size: .; V: TRBV27
CDR3: ASRFSPADTQY; length: 11; size: .; V: TRBV5-4
CDR3: ASSARSTPNTEAF; length: 13; size: .; V: TRBV6-1
CDR3: SVEDLVETGAYEQY; length: 14; size: .; V: TRBV29-1
CDR3: ASSINLRGKETQY; length: 13; size: .; V: TRBV27
CDR3: ASSLIFGLDSYEQY; length: 14; size: .; V: TRBV28
CDR3: ASSLDFRSANYGYT; length: 14; size: .; V: TRBV11-2
CDR3: ASSDRVGRSYPEQY; length: 14; size: .; V: TRBV6-6
CDR3: ASSFGRVGATQY; length: 12; size: .; V: TRBV7-2
CDR3: ASSEKTTDTQY; length: 11; size: once; V: TRBV10-1
CDR3: ASRGAASYNEQF; length: 12; size: .; V: TRBV10-2
CDR3: ASSSRTSGPYEQY; length: 13; size: .; V: TRBV27
CDR3: AWTGGKTQY; length: 9; size: .; V: TRBV30
CDR3: ASTDSGRAEETQY; length: 13; size: .; V: TRBV4-3
CDR3: ASSPRGGYEQY; length: 11; size: .; V: TRBV18
CDR3: ASSDAGRPYNEQF; length: 13; size: .; V: TRBV10-1
CDR3: ASSYPPENNEQF; length: 12; size: .; V: TRBV6-6
CDR3: ASSPDWLGGYT; length: 11; size: .; V: TRBV5-1
CDR3: ASSSTGIQETQY; length: 12; size: .; V: TRBV5-1
CDR3: ASSSQGSGELF; length: 11; size: .; V: TRBV5-1
CDR3: ASSQDNSRSGANVLT; length: 15; size: .; V: TRBV4-2
CDR3: ASSPGLYNEQF; length: 11; size: .; V: TRBV18
CDR3: ASSLGGAGYT; length: 10; size: .; V: TRBV5-5
CDR3: AISGTESAGNTIY; length: 13; size: .; V: TRBV10-3
CDR3: ASSYSSLSYNEQF; length: 13; size: .; V: TRBV6-6
CDR3: ASSWTRTEAF; length: 10; size: .; V: TRBV7-2
CDR3: ASTSSTGTSTDTQY; length: 14; size: .; V: TRBV19
CDR3: ASRRLAASSYEQY; length: 13; size: .; V: TRBV6-5
CDR3: ASSFDVDSLYEQY; length: 13; size: .; V: TRBV7-2